This is a list of T cell receptor beta chains from one sample in a study of cytomegalovirus exposure and HLA in healthy donors. The table came from immunoSEQ multiplex PCR; TCRdb's copy has only in-frame clones and leaves some out. Seen here are about 170,000 clones, roughly 70% observed once, and the top ten hold approximately 1.6%. The sequenced material came from PBMCs. The receptors were sampled from a girl between 5 and 17 years old in good health and CMV-seronegative. Both conserved end residues are part of each CDR3. The order of the fields is CDR3 length, J gene, V gene, CDR3 protein.

length: 17
J: TRBJ2-3
V: TRBV13
CDR3: CASSFTKASGGADTQYF

length: 16
J: TRBJ1-4
V: TRBV19
CDR3: CASSMGTGGANEKLFF

length: 16
J: TRBJ2-1
V: TRBV5-6
CDR3: CASSLVGDRVYNEQFF

length: 14
J: TRBJ2-7
V: TRBV5-4
CDR3: CASSLFSGSYEQYF

length: 16
J: TRBJ1-2
V: TRBV5-1
CDR3: CASSLSSHRGSSGYTF

length: 13
J: TRBJ2-3
V: TRBV19
CDR3: CASSIKSTDTQYF

length: 13
J: TRBJ2-2
V: TRBV7-9
CDR3: CASSAGTTGELFF

length: 15
J: TRBJ2-3
V: TRBV5-1
CDR3: CASSLGQGAADTQYF

length: 16
J: TRBJ1-2
V: TRBV11-2
CDR3: CASSPPTPAGRHGYTF

length: 13
J: TRBJ1-2
V: TRBV2
CDR3: CASSEAVVDGYTF

length: 13
J: TRBJ1-2
V: TRBV4-1
CDR3: CASKQSVNYGYTF

length: 13
J: TRBJ1-1
V: TRBV2
CDR3: CASSEATVTEAFF

length: 14
J: TRBJ2-7
V: TRBV10-3
CDR3: CAISESQTRDEQYF

length: 14
J: TRBJ1-4
V: TRBV19
CDR3: CASSILLVQGELFF

length: 16
J: TRBJ1-2
V: TRBV6-5
CDR3: CASSYPRDRGPGGYTF

length: 11
J: TRBJ1-5
V: TRBV6-1
CDR3: CASGPNQPQHF

length: 16
J: TRBJ1-1
V: TRBV27
CDR3: CASSLWAGYMNTEAFF

length: 15
J: TRBJ2-5
V: TRBV27
CDR3: CASSLVQGLGETQYF

length: 15
J: TRBJ1-1
V: TRBV5-6
CDR3: CASSLEDSKGTEAFF

length: 11
J: TRBJ1-2
V: TRBV6-5
CDR3: CASSPGVGYTF

length: 15
J: TRBJ1-1
V: TRBV29-1
CDR3: CSVEERVLRNTEAFF

length: 14
J: TRBJ1-4
V: TRBV7-8
CDR3: CASSLGQGAEKLFF

length: 13
J: TRBJ1-1
V: TRBV5-1
CDR3: CASSPTGDTEAFF

length: 15
J: TRBJ2-7
V: TRBV9
CDR3: CASSGSRDRAYEQYF

length: 13
J: TRBJ1-2
V: TRBV5-6
CDR3: CASSATATYGYTF

length: 13
J: TRBJ2-7
V: TRBV6-5
CDR3: CASSLYQGYEQYF

length: 12
J: TRBJ2-5
V: TRBV28
CDR3: CASQDSQETQYF

length: 14
J: TRBJ2-5
V: TRBV7-9
CDR3: CASSSGMYQETQYF

length: 15
J: TRBJ1-5
V: TRBV7-8
CDR3: CASSLVGQGNQPQHF

length: 13
J: TRBJ1-5
V: TRBV19
CDR3: CASSTDSDQPQHF

length: 15
J: TRBJ2-7
V: TRBV5-1
CDR3: CASSFGQGATYEQYF

length: 16
J: TRBJ2-7
V: TRBV27
CDR3: CASSPKPGQGAYEQYF

length: 19
J: TRBJ1-2
V: TRBV11-2
CDR3: CASSREDGTGVRVNYGYTF

length: 17
J: TRBJ2-1
V: TRBV7-6
CDR3: CASSPRTSGGDYNEQFF

length: 14
J: TRBJ2-1
V: TRBV2
CDR3: CASPSGGAYNEQFF

length: 16
J: TRBJ1-4
V: TRBV27
CDR3: CASSDNPWGGNEKLFF

length: 13
J: TRBJ1-1
V: TRBV19
CDR3: CASSSDRTGGAFF

length: 14
J: TRBJ1-4
V: TRBV18
CDR3: CATALGDSSPTTFF

length: 14
J: TRBJ2-5
V: TRBV29-1
CDR3: CSVATGWYQETQYF

length: 12
J: TRBJ2-7
V: TRBV21-1
CDR3: CASSLLGDEQYF

length: 13
J: TRBJ2-1
V: TRBV6-4
CDR3: CASSDSPRDEQFF

length: 14
J: TRBJ2-5
V: TRBV19
CDR3: CASSSQGRIETQYF

length: 17
J: TRBJ2-1
V: TRBV5-1
CDR3: CASSLGATKSSYNEQFF

length: 11
J: TRBJ2-2
V: TRBV11-2
CDR3: CASSSTGELFF

length: 14
J: TRBJ2-1
V: TRBV5-1
CDR3: CASSSGGLVAGLFF

length: 14
J: TRBJ2-7
V: TRBV7-9
CDR3: CASSPVRVTYEQYF

length: 15
J: TRBJ1-1
V: TRBV4-1
CDR3: CASSQETGLYTEAFF

length: 19
J: TRBJ2-1
V: TRBV10-2
CDR3: CASGLASVDPRVPYNEQFF

length: 15
J: TRBJ1-6
V: TRBV6-6
CDR3: CASRSPTGFGSPLHF

length: 15
J: TRBJ1-3
V: TRBV6-1
CDR3: CASKTSGFSGNTIYF

length: 18
J: TRBJ1-2
V: TRBV5-1
CDR3: CASSLLTASTRPNYGYTF

length: 11
J: TRBJ1-6
V: TRBV27
CDR3: CAIGNNSPLHF